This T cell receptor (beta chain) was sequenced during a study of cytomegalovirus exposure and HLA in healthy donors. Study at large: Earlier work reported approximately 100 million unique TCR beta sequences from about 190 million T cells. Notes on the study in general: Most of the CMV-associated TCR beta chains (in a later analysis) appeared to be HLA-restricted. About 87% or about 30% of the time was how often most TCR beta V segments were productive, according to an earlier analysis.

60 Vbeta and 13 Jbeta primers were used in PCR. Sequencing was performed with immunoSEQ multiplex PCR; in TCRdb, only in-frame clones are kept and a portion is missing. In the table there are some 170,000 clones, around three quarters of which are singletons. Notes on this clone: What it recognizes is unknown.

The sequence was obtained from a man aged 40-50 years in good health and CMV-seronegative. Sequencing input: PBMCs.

In nucleotides, the CDR3 is TGTGCCAGCAGTTACTCTGGGACAGTGGGTCAGCCCCAGCATTTT. This translates into CASSYSGTVGQPQHF. V gene TRBV6-6 combines with J gene TRBJ1-5; TRBD1 aligns across 7 bases. CDR1 is MNHNY, CDR2 SVGAGI, per germline (reference sequence). The CDR3 consists of 15 residues. V was clipped by 0 bases and J by 6 bases; unmatched bases: 5.